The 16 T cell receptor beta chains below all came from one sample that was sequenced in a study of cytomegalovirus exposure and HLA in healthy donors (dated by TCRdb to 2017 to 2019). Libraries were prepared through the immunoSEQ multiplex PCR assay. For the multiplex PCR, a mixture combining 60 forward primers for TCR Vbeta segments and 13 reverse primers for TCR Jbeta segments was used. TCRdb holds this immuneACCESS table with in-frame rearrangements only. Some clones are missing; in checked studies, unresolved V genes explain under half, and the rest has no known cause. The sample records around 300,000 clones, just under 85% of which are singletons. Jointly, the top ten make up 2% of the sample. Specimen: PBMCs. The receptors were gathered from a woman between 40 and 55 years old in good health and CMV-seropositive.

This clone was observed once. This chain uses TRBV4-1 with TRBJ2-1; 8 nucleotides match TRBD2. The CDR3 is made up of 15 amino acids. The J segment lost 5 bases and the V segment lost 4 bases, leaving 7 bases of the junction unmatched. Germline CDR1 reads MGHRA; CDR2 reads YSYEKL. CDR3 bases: TGCGCCAGCAGCCTACCAGGACTAGCAAACAATGAGCAGTTCTTC. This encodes CASSLPGLANNEQFF.

For the CDR3, the DNA is TGCAGCGTTGAGACAGGGGAAGCGGGGAAGAGCACAGATACGCAGTATTTT. It translates to CSVETGEAGKSTDTQYF. The gene calls are TRBV29-1 and TRBJ2-3, with a weak D call TRBD1 (8 bases). Per the germline V gene, CDR1 is SQVTM and CDR2 is ANQGSEA. The V gene lost 3 bases and the J gene lost 0 bases, with 19 bases spanning the gap. This CDR3 comprises 17 residues.

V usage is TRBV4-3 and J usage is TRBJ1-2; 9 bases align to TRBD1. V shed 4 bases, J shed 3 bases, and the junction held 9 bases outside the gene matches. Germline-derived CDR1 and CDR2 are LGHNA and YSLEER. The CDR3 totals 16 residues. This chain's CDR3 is CASSPGGDRAHYGYTF. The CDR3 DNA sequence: TGCGCCAGCAGCCCCGGGGGGGACAGGGCCCACTATGGCTACACCTTC.

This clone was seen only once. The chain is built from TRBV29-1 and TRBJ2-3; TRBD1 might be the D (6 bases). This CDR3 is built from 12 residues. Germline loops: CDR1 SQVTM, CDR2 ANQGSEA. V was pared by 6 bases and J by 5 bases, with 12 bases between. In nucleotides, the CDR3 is TGCAGCGTCCCAATAGGGGGAGATACGCAGTATTTT. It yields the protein CSVPIGGDTQYF.

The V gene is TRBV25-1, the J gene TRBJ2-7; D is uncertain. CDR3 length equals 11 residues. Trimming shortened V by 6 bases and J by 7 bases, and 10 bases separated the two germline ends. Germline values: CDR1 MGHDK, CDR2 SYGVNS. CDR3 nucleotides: TGTGCCAGCAGGGCCAGTTGGGAGCAGTACTTC. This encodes CASRASWEQYF.

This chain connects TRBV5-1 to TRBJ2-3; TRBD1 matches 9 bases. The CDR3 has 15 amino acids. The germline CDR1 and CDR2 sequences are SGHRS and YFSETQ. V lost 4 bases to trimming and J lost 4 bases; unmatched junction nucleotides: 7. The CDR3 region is CASSNNRGRADTQYF. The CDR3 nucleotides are TGCGCCAGCAGCAACAACAGGGGGCGCGCAGATACGCAGTATTTT.

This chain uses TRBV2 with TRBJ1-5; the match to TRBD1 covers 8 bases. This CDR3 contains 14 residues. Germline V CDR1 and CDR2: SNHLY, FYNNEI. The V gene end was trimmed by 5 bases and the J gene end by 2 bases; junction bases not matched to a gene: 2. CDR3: CASSQDRGNQPQHF. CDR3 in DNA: TGTGCCAGCAGTCAGGACAGGGGCAATCAGCCCCAGCATTTT.

The CDR3: CASSELEYNEQFF. CDR3 sequence (DNA): TGTGCCAGCAGTGAGTTGGAGTACAATGAGCAGTTCTTC. This chain connects TRBV2 to TRBJ2-1; D gene ambiguous. Trimming cost V 3 bases and J 4 bases, with 7 bases left between them. CDR3 size: 13 residues. Germline loops: CDR1 SNHLY, CDR2 FYNNEI. The whole variable domain, remainder taken from reference TRBV2 and TRBJ2-1, is EPEVTQTPSHQVTQMGQEVILRCVPISNHLYFYWYRQILGQKVEFLVSFYNNEISEKSEIFDDQFSVERPDGSNFTLKIRSTKLEDSAMYFCASSELEYNEQFFGPGTRLTVL.

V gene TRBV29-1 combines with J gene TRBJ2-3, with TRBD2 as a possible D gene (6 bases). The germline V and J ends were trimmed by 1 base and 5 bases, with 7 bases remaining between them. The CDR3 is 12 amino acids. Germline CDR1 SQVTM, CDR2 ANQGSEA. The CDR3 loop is CSVEGGIDTQYF. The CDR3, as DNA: TGCAGCGTTGAAGGCGGGATAGATACGCAGTATTTT.

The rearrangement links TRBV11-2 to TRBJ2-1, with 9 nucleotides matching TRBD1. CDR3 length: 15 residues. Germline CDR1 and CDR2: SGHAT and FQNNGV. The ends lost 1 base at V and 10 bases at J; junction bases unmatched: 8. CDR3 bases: TGTGCCAGCAGCTTAGCAGGGACAGGGATAATCGAGCAGTTCTTC. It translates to CASSLAGTGIIEQFF.

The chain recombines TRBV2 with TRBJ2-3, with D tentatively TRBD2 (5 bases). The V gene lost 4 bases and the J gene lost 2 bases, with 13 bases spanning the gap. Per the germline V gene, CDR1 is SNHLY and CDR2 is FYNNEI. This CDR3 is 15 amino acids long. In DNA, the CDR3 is TGTGCCAGCAGTGCATCGGGAACCGACACAGATACGCAGTATTTT. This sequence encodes CASSASGTDTDTQYF.

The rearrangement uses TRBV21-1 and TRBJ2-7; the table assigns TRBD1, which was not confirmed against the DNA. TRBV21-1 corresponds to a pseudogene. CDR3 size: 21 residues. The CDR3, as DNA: TGTGCCAGCAGCAAAGTTGTGGTTATTACACGAGTTGAGTGGGGAAGGGGCGAGCAGTACTTC. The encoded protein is CASSKVVVITRVEWGRGEQYF.

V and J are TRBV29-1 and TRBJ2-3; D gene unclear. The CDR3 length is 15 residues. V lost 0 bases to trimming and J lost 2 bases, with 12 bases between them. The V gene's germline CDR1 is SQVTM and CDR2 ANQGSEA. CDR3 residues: CSVEDISRDTDTQYF. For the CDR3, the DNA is TGCAGCGTTGAAGATATCTCGAGAGACACAGATACGCAGTATTTT.

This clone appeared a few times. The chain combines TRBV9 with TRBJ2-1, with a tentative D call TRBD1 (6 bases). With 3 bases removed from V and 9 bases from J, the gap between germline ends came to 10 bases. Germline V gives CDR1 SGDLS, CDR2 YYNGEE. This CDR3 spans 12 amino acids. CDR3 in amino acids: CASSATGFEQFF. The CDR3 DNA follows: TGTGCCAGCAGCGCAACAGGGTTTGAGCAGTTCTTC.

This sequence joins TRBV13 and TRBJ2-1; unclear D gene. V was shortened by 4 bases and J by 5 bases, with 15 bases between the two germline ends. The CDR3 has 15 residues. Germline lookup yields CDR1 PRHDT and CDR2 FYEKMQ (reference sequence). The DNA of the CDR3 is TGTGCCAGCAGCTCCTACGACTGGCTTGACAATGAGCAGTTCTTC. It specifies CASSSYDWLDNEQFF.

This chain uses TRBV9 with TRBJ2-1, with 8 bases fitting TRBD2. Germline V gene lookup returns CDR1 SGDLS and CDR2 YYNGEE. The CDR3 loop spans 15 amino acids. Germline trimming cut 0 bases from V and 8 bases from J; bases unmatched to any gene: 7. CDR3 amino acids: CASSVAGGAIDEQFF. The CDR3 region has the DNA TGTGCCAGCAGCGTAGCGGGGGGGGCGATAGATGAGCAGTTCTTC. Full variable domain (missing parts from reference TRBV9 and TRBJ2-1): DSGVTQTPKHLITATGQRVTLRCSPRSGDLSVYWYQQSLDQGLQFLIQYYNGEERAKGNILERFSAQQFPDLHSELNLSSLELGDSALYFCASSVAGGAIDEQFFGPGTRLTVL.